This T cell receptor (beta chain) is from a study of cytomegalovirus exposure and HLA in healthy donors. In the PCR, 60 Vbeta and 13 Jbeta primers were used. This table comes from immunoSEQ multiplex PCR, and its TCRdb copy is limited to in-frame clones, with some not included. The data show 95,000 to 100,000 clones, approximately 80% seen once. This clone was counted only a few times. The source material was PBMCs. The clonotype comes from a man aged 55 to 70 in good health and CMV-seropositive.

CDR3 nucleotide sequence: TGTGCCAGCAGCTTGGGAGGGAGACCTAATGAAAAACTGTTTTTT. It encodes CASSLGGRPNEKLFF. The chain links TRBV5-8 to TRBJ1-4; D gene ambiguous. In germline, CDR1 is SGHTS, CDR2 YDEGEE. CDR3 length: 15 amino acids. V was trimmed by 0 bases and J by 3 bases, leaving 9 bases between them.